This TCR beta chain came from a study of T cell responses to AZD1222 COVID-19 vaccine. The wider study: Pooling was applied to second doses at about 4 or about 12 weeks. Study observations and caveats: There were vaccine-associated CD4 TCRs across spike, dominant at 160-218 and 743-854.

Clones were read by immunoSEQ multiplex PCR, and TCRdb kept only the in-frame ones, dropping some. Counted here are over 120,000 clones, roughly nine tenths occurring once; the ten biggest clones make up 1.6%. This CDR3 spans 14 amino acids. The germline V and J ends were trimmed by 5 bases and 4 bases, with 12 bases remaining between them. Per the germline V gene, CDR1 is LNHDA and CDR2 is SQIVND (reference sequence). A note on this clone: The antigen is undetermined.

This sequence joins TRBV19 and TRBJ1-5; D gene uncertain. This receptor was identified in an adult in good health. Material: peripheral blood, obtained on day 0 of AZD1222 vaccination. The CDR3 bases are TGTGCCAGTAGTTGGGCCCAGCGAAATCAGCCCCAGCATTTT. Amino acids: CASSWAQRNQPQHF. Using reference TRBV19 and TRBJ1-5 for the parts outside the CDR3, the full variable domain is DGGITQSPKYLFRKEGQNVTLSCEQNLNHDAMYWYRQDPGQGLRLIYYSQIVNDFQKGDIAEGYSVSREKKESFPLTVTSAQKNPTAFYLCASSWAQRNQPQHFGDGTRLSIL.